The 8 T cell receptor beta chains below were found in one sample sequenced in a study of cytomegalovirus exposure and HLA in healthy donors. In the PCR, 60 Vbeta and 13 Jbeta primers were used. The assay was immunoSEQ multiplex PCR, and TCRdb's table has in-frame clones only and misses some. Among over 75,000 clones listed, over 60% were seen once. Sequenced sample: PBMCs. The receptors come from a man aged 60-69 years in good health and CMV-seropositive.

This clone was seen more than once but under ten times. V usage is TRBV6-6 and J usage is TRBJ1-1, with 7 bases matching TRBD1. The CDR3 runs 13 residues. The V and J ends lost 7 bases and 0 bases, in that order; junction bases with no gene match: 2. CDR1 and CDR2 (germline): MNHNY, SVGAGI (reference sequence). The CDR3 spells CASNRGMNTEAFF. For the CDR3, the DNA is TGTGCCAGCAACAGGGGAATGAACACTGAAGCTTTCTTT.

This chain joins TRBV7-2 and TRBJ2-7, with 7 bases that match TRBD2. V lost 2 bases and J lost 5; bases outside the gene matches: 15. CDR3 length: 17 residues. Germline CDR1 is SGHTA and CDR2 is FQGNSA. CDR3: CASSLPAGDSSQNEQYF. CDR3 sequence (DNA): TGTGCCAGCAGCTTACCGGCGGGGGACTCCTCTCAGAACGAGCAGTACTTC.

The rearrangement links TRBV7-9 to TRBJ1-2; TRBD1 might be the D (6 bases). The germline V gene has CDR1 SEHNR and CDR2 FQNEAQ (reference sequence). This CDR3 contains 14 residues. V was cut by 6 bases and J by 0 bases, with 11 bases left in between. In DNA, the CDR3 is TGTGCCAGCAGAAGTTACAGGGCTAACTATGGCTACACCTTC. It codes for CASRSYRANYGYTF. Full variable domain (missing parts from reference TRBV7-9 and TRBJ1-2): DTGVSQNPRHKITKRGQNVTFRCDPISEHNRLYWYRQTLGQGPEFLTYFQNEAQLEKSRLLSDRFSAERPKGSFSTLEIQRTEQGDSAMYLCASRSYRANYGYTFGSGTRLTVV.

V usage is TRBV29-1 and J usage is TRBJ1-2; 7 bases fit TRBD1. V shed 4 bases and J 3 bases; nucleotides not matched to a gene: 14. The CDR3 consists of 16 residues. Germline assignment: CDR1 SQVTM and CDR2 ANQGSEA. CDR3 in DNA: TGCAGCGTTGTCCAAGACAACAGGGGACTCCACTATGGCTACACCTTC. It translates to CSVVQDNRGLHYGYTF.

This clone was detected a few times. The rearrangement uses TRBV5-6 and TRBJ2-1; D remains ambiguous. Trimming took off 4 bases at V and 0 bases at J, with 8 bases between the two ends. The CDR3 has 14 residues. Looked up from germline, CDR1 is SGHDT and CDR2 is YYEEEE. The CDR3 region has the DNA TGTGCCAGCAGCCTACTAAGCTCCTACAATGAGCAGTTCTTC. Translated, it gives CASSLLSSYNEQFF.

The chain recombines TRBV7-3 with TRBJ1-4; 7 bases are shared with TRBD1. CDR3 length equals 14 residues. J gave up 10 bases and V 0 bases, and 5 bases lay outside the gene matches. Germline assignment: CDR1 SGHTA and CDR2 FQGTGA. CDR3: CASSLTGGEGKLFF. The CDR3 bases are TGTGCCAGCAGCTTAACAGGGGGCGAAGGAAAACTGTTTTTT.

This chain links TRBV13 with TRBJ1-2; unclear D gene. Germline V gene data show CDR1 as PRHDT and CDR2 as FYEKMQ (reference sequence). This CDR3 spans 17 amino acids. V was pared by 1 base and J by 4 bases, with 19 bases between. The DNA of the CDR3 is TGTGCCAGCAGCTTAGATGATCGCGGGCAGGCGACCTATGGCTACACCTTC. Its translation: CASSLDDRGQATYGYTF.

A few counts support this clone. The chain employs TRBV5-8 and TRBJ1-2, with D maybe TRBD1 (6 bases). The germline V gene encodes CDR1 SGHTS and CDR2 YDEGEE. There are 16 residues in the CDR3. With 5 bases removed from V and 2 bases from J, the gap between germline ends came to 19 bases. The CDR3: CASSYPSQGINYGYTF. As DNA, the CDR3 is TGTGCCAGCAGTTATCCTTCTCAGGGGATCAACTATGGCTACACCTTC.